This entry lists 20 T cell receptor beta chains sequenced from one sample in a study of blood T cell repertoires in COVID-19. Sequencing was performed with immunoSEQ multiplex PCR; in TCRdb, only in-frame clones are kept and a portion is missing. The table has 270,000 or so clones, approximately 81% seen once; the top ten hold less than 3%. Sequencing was performed on peripheral blood. The source of these receptors is a woman aged 55 to 70 with active or convalescent COVID-19.

A remark on this clone: An end of the junction differs from the germline gene, which may be a read error. V and J are TRBV18 and TRBJ1-4, with D hard to call. Per germline, CDR1 KGHSH and CDR2 LQKENI. This CDR3 is 14 amino acids long. The chain's CDR3 is CASSPRGDGEKLFF. The CDR3 DNA reads TGTGCCAGCTCTCCACGGGGAGACGGGGAAAAACTGTTTTTT.

This clone came up a few times. The rearrangement joins TRBV7-6 to TRBJ1-1; tentative D call: TRBD1 (6 bases). V shed 4 bases and J shed 1 base, with 13 bases lying between them. Germline CDR1 SGHVS, CDR2 FNYEAQ. The CDR3 runs 15 residues. This chain's CDR3 is CASSSLGGENTEAFF. The CDR3 coding sequence is TGTGCCAGCAGCTCCTTAGGGGGTGAGAACACTGAAGCTTTCTTT.

V usage is TRBV10-3 and J usage is TRBJ2-3, with 8 nucleotides matching TRBD2. This CDR3 spans 12 amino acids. CDR1 and CDR2 (germline): ENHRY, SYGVKD. Trimming took 6 bases from V and 6 from J; bases not matched to a gene: 2. The CDR3 DNA reads TGTGCCATCAGAGCGGGGGCGGATACGCAGTATTTT. Its protein is CAIRAGADTQYF.

The rearrangement links TRBV19 to TRBJ1-6; a possible D gene is TRBD1 (5 bases). Trimming took 1 base from V and 7 from J, leaving 8 bases between them. The CDR3 contains 14 residues. Germline values: CDR1 LNHDA, CDR2 SQIVND (reference sequence). This CDR3 reads CASSIGGRNSPLHF. The CDR3 DNA follows: TGTGCCAGTAGTATAGGGGGCAGGAATTCACCCCTCCACTTT.

The chain is built from TRBV11-2 and TRBJ2-3; TRBD2 agrees at 11 bases. The germline V gene encodes CDR1 SGHAT and CDR2 FQNNGV. J lost 9 bases, V lost 0 bases, and 5 bases had no gene match. This CDR3 contains 15 residues. The CDR3 DNA sequence: TGTGCCAGCAGCTTAGATAGGCTAGCGGGGGGCACGCAGTATTTT. Translating gives CASSLDRLAGGTQYF.

This chain joins TRBV6-4 and TRBJ2-3, with D maybe TRBD2 (5 bases). The germline V and J ends were trimmed by 2 bases and 4 bases, with 7 bases remaining between them. Germline CDR1 and CDR2: MRHNA and SNTAGT. The CDR3 totals 13 residues. The CDR3: CASSDPGADTQYF. CDR3 nucleotides: TGTGCCAGCAGTGACCCCGGGGCAGATACGCAGTATTTT.

The chain has TRBV7-2 and TRBJ1-1, with a weak D call TRBD1 (5 bases). The V end was cut by 8 bases, the J end by 3 bases, with 16 bases between. CDR1 and CDR2 (germline): SGHTA, FQGNSA. The CDR3 has 14 amino acids. DNA of the CDR3: TGTGCCAGCCGCCCGGGGGTGTGGGACACTGAAGCTTTCTTT. Translation: CASRPGVWDTEAFF.

Remarks on this clone: The junction and the germline gene differ at one end; a read error may be behind it. The rearrangement joins TRBV7-7 to TRBJ2-3; 8 bases are a match to TRBD2. Germline loops: CDR1 SSHAT, CDR2 FNYEAQ (reference sequence). The CDR3 is 14 residues long. In nucleotides, the CDR3 is TGTGCTAGCAGCTCCGGGGGGGCGTCAGATACGCAGTATTTT. Translation gives CASSSGGASDTQYF.

This clone was counted a few times. The rearrangement uses TRBV12-3 or TRBV12-4 and TRBJ1-5; D is possibly TRBD1 (5 bases). The CDR3 is made up of 12 amino acids. With 7 bases removed from V and 7 bases from J, the gap between germline ends came to 11 bases. CDR3 coding DNA: TGTGCCAGCACCCTGGGGCAGCAGCCCCAGCATTTT. This translates into CASTLGQQPQHF.

The sample holds a few counts of this clone. V is TRBV6-5 and J is TRBJ1-6, with a tentative D call TRBD1 (5 bases). The germline V gene encodes CDR1 MNHEY and CDR2 SVGAGI. V was clipped by 0 bases and J by 7 bases, with 10 bases between them. The CDR3 loop spans 15 amino acids. CDR3 sequence (DNA): TGTGCCAGCAGTTACTCGGCAGGGCCGAATTCACCCCTCCACTTT. Encoded protein: CASSYSAGPNSPLHF.

This clone appeared once. The rearrangement uses TRBV21-1 and TRBJ2-2; the table's D gene call, TRBD1, was not cross checked with the DNA. TRBV21-1 is a recognized pseudogene. The CDR3 runs to 16 residues. The CDR3 nucleotides are TGTGCCAGCAGCGAGGAAGCAGGGGAGAACACCGGGGAGCTGTTTTTT. Its protein is CASSEEAGENTGELFF.

In this sample, this clone turned up a few times. In DNA form, the CDR3 reads TGTGTCTCCGGCCCCTCGACTTATTCACCCCTCCACTTT. Protein product: CVSGPSTYSPLHF. This sequence joins TRBV27 and TRBJ1-6; no clear D gene. Germline CDR1 is MNHEY and CDR2 is SMNVEV (reference sequence). CDR3 size: 13 residues.

This sequence joins TRBV5-4 and TRBJ2-7, with 9 bases aligning to TRBD2. The CDR3 sequence is 16 residues long. The V gene end was trimmed by 5 bases and the J gene end by 6 bases; junction bases not matched to a gene: 15. Germline V gene sequence: CDR1 SGHNT, CDR2 YYREEE (reference sequence). Here the CDR3 reads CASSRFSRGGGFEQYF. The CDR3 bases are TGTGCCAGCAGTCGGTTCTCGCGGGGGGGCGGGTTCGAGCAGTACTTC.

The chain joins TRBV10-3 to TRBJ1-1, with D possibly TRBD1 on 5 matching bases. The germline V gene encodes CDR1 ENHRY and CDR2 SYGVKD. The CDR3 runs 15 residues. Trimming took off 11 bases at V and 4 bases at J, with 23 bases between the two ends. The CDR3 DNA is TGTGCCCCCCAGCCCCAGGGAGGAAGTTCCACTGAAGCTTTCTTT. Translated: CAPQPQGGSSTEAFF.

The genes are TRBV11-3 and TRBJ2-2; a possible D gene is TRBD2 (5 bases). V was shortened by 0 bases and J by 8 bases, with 13 bases between the two germline ends. The CDR3 runs to 15 residues. Germline values: CDR1 SGHNT, CDR2 YENEEA. The CDR3 sequence is CASSLDGRRSGELFF. The CDR3 DNA reads as TGTGCCAGCAGCTTAGACGGCAGGAGGTCTGGGGAGCTGTTTTTT.

The CDR3 loop reads CARSLPVSGNTIYF. The CDR3 nucleotides are TGTGCCAGAAGCCTCCCAGTCTCTGGAAACACCATATATTTT. V is TRBV5-3 and J is TRBJ1-3; D remains unclear. TRBV5-3 is known as an ORF, though its function is uncertain. V shed 4 bases and J shed 0 bases, with 8 bases lying between them. The CDR3 runs to 14 residues.

This sequence joins TRBV5-1 and TRBJ1-2; D may be TRBD1 (5 bases). The CDR3 extends over 16 amino acids. V lost 0 bases and J 8 bases, leaving 20 bases between the germline ends. Germline CDR1 reads SGHRS; CDR2 reads YFSETQ. The CDR3 here is CASSLAIRVASEGYTF. In nucleotides, the CDR3 is TGCGCCAGCAGCTTGGCCATCAGGGTGGCATCGGAAGGCTACACCTTC.

The genes are TRBV7-3 and TRBJ2-5; D perhaps matches TRBD1 (6 bases). CDR1 and CDR2 (germline): SGHTA, FQGTGA. This CDR3 contains 15 residues. Trimming removed 5 bases at V and 6 bases at J, with 19 bases between. CDR3 nucleotide sequence: TGTGCCAGCAGCGTAGCCCCAGGGGAAGACCAGACCCAGTACTTC. Translating gives CASSVAPGEDQTQYF.

This clone has just one count. The chain links TRBV7-8 to TRBJ2-2; 13 bases are shared with TRBD2. The CDR3 sequence is 21 residues long. Trimming took 2 bases from V and 4 from J; bases not matched to a gene: 16. From germline, CDR1 is SGHVS and CDR2 FQNEAQ. The CDR3 spells CASSLPPYGKTSGGITGELFF. As DNA, the CDR3 is TGTGCCAGCAGCTTACCCCCTTACGGTAAGACTAGCGGGGGGATCACCGGGGAGCTGTTTTTT.

V is TRBV7-6 and J is TRBJ2-1, with 9 bases identical to TRBD1. This CDR3 has 15 amino acids. V shed 0 bases, J shed 7 bases, and the junction held 4 bases outside the gene matches. CDR1 is SGHVS, CDR2 FNYEAQ, per germline. CDR3 loop: CASSLAPGQGNEQFF. The CDR3 nucleotides are TGTGCCAGCAGCTTAGCGCCAGGACAGGGGAATGAGCAGTTCTTC.